The rows below give T cell receptor beta chains drawn from one sample of a study of OX40 agonist ivuxolimab in advanced cancers. Sequencing used immunoSEQ multiplex PCR; TCRdb keeps in-frame clones, though not all of them. Of tens of thousands of clones listed, about three quarters were seen once; the top ten hold roughly a quarter. This material consisted of CD4+ or CD8+ T cells sorted from blood, taken in a trial of the OX40 agonist ivuxolimab. These receptors all stem from an adult with an advanced solid tumor such as melanoma, head and neck, liver or kidney cancer. The CDR3 runs from the conserved cysteine through the conserved F or W.

>TRBV6-6|TRBJ2-1|15
CASRAGGTSYNEQFF
>TRBV18|TRBJ2-7|15
CASSRPGQGTYEQYF
>TRBV18|TRBJ2-4|17
CASSTLQGSLAKNIQYF
>TRBV18|TRBJ1-1|13
CASSHGGNTEAFF
>TRBV5-4|TRBJ2-2|16
CASSSKTALNTGELFF
>TRBV10-3|TRBJ2-7|13
CAISSLSGGEQYF
>TRBV10-3|TRBJ2-1|15
CAISQGQGTYNEQFF
>TRBV6-5|TRBJ2-3|16
CASSYNSGGGSDTQYF
>TRBV7-2|TRBJ2-1|13
CASSSRGTNEQFF
>TRBV2|TRBJ1-4|15
CASSSRDRGDEKLFF
>TRBV5-5|TRBJ1-6|13
CASSVGQLAALHF
>TRBV28|TRBJ1-4|17
CASRILGTGVTNEKLFF
>TRBV2|TRBJ2-3|15
CASSGQRGGTDTQYF
>TRBV2|TRBJ2-1|13
CASSGGPFGEQFF
>TRBV5-5|TRBJ2-7|13
CASSLDIYYEQYF
>TRBV6-6|TRBJ1-2|12
CASSLGGGGYTF
>TRBV2|TRBJ1-2|15
CASSESTGRDYGYTF
>TRBV28|TRBJ1-1|13
CASSLFEGLEAFF
>TRBV7-9|TRBJ1-5|13
CASSLGSGQPQHF
>TRBV6-1|TRBJ2-2|13
CASSGWDGGELFF
>TRBV19|TRBJ2-1|17
CASSRLADRSSYNEQFF
>TRBV7-9|TRBJ2-2|15
CASSLEGLSTGELFF
>TRBV5-6|TRBJ1-1|13
CASSLGLNTEAFF
>TRBV7-9|TRBJ1-2|14
CASSLGLRGLGYTF
>TRBV2|TRBJ1-5|15
CASRWEREGRQPQHF
>TRBV6-6|TRBJ2-7|15
CASSFTGGALAEQYF
>TRBV4-1|TRBJ2-1|14
CASSQPRADNEQFF
>TRBV5-1|TRBJ1-2|14
CASSTAGTGGGYTF
>TRBV6-5|TRBJ2-3|15
CASRALGGPTDTQYF
>TRBV5-1|TRBJ2-5|17
CASNLGSGVPIRETQYF
>TRBV5-6|TRBJ2-7|15
CASSFFASGSYEQYF
>TRBV6-1|TRBJ1-2|15
CAIDEMGTGSYGYTF
>TRBV5-5|TRBJ1-4|14
CASSEHATNEKLFF
>TRBV10-2|TRBJ2-1|13
CASKDQSYNEQFF
>TRBV19|TRBJ2-3|14
CASSRGTSTDTQYF
>TRBV27|TRBJ2-7|14
CASGGLADIYEQYF
>TRBV11-2|TRBJ2-5|14
CASSTGQGSETQYF
>TRBV2|TRBJ1-1|14
CASTPQGMNTEAFF
>TRBV18|TRBJ2-3|15
CASSLTSGYTDTQYF